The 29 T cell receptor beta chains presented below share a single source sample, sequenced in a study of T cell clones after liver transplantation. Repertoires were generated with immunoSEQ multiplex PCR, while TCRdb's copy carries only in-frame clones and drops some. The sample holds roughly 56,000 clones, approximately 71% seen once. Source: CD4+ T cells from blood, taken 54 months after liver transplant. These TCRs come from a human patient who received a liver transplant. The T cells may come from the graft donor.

The CDR3: CASRRGTEATIYF. DNA of the CDR3: TGTGCCAGCAGACGAGGGACAGAAGCCACCATATATTTT. This chain links TRBV6-5 with TRBJ1-3; TRBD1 agrees at 7 bases. Trimming took 6 bases from V and 9 from J; bases not matched to a gene: 8. Germline-derived CDR1 and CDR2 are MNHEY and SVGAGI. This CDR3 has 13 residues.

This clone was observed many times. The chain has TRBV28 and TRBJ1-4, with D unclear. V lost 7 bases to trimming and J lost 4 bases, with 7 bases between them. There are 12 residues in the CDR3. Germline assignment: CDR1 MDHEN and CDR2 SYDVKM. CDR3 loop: CASKTGNEKLFF. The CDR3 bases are TGTGCCAGCAAGACGGGTAATGAAAAACTGTTTTTT.

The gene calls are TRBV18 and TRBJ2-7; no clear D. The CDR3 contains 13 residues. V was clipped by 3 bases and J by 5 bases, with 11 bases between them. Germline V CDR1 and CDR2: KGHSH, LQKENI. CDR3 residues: CASSPGRDHEQYF. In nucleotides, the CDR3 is TGTGCCAGCTCACCCGGTCGAGACCACGAGCAGTACTTC.

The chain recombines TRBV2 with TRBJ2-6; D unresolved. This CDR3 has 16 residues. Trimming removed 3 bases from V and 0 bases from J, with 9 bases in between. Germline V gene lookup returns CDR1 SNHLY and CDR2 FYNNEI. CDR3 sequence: CASSDRSFSGANVLTF. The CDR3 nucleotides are TGTGCCAGCAGTGATAGGTCTTTCTCTGGGGCCAACGTCCTGACTTTC.

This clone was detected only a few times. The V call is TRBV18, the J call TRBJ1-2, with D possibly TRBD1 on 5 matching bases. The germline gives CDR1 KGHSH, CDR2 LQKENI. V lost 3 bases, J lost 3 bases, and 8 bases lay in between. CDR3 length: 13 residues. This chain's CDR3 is CASSPDRDYGYTF. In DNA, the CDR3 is TGTGCCAGCTCACCCGACAGAGACTATGGCTACACCTTC.

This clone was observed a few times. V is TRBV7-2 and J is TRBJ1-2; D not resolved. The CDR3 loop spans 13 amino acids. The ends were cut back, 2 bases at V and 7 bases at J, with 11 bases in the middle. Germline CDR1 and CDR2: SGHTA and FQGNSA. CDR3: CASSLLIAFGYTF. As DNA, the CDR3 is TGTGCCAGCAGCTTATTGATAGCGTTTGGCTACACCTTC.

CDR3 sequence reads: CASSIRGGQHSTDTQYF. CDR3 in DNA: TGTGCCAGTAGTATCAGAGGGGGCCAGCATAGCACAGATACGCAGTATTTT. The chain recombines TRBV19 with TRBJ2-3; 7 nucleotides match TRBD1. This CDR3 is 17 amino acids long. The trim removed 3 bases at V and 0 bases at J, leaving 9 bases unmatched. Germline V CDR1 and CDR2: LNHDA, SQIVND (reference sequence).

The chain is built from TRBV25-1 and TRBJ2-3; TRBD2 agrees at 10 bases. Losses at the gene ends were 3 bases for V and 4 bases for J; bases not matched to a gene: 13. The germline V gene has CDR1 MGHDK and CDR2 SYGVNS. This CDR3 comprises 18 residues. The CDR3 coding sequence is TGTGCCAGCAGTGAGAGGTCTAGAGCGGGGGGGAGGGCAGATACGCAGTATTTT. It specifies CASSERSRAGGRADTQYF. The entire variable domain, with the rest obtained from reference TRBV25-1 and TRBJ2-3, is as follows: EADIYQTPRYLVIGTGKKITLECSQTMGHDKMYWYQQDPGMELHLIHYSYGVNSTEKGDLSSESTVSRIRTEHFPLTLESARPSHTSQYLCASSERSRAGGRADTQYFGPGTRLTVL.

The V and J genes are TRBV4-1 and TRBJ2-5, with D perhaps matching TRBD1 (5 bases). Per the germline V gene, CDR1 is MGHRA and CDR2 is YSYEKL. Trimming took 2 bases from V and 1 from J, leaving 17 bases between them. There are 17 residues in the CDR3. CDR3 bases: TGCGCCAGCAGCCAAACCCCAGGGCTCGCTCGCCAAGAGACCCAGTACTTC. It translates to CASSQTPGLARQETQYF.

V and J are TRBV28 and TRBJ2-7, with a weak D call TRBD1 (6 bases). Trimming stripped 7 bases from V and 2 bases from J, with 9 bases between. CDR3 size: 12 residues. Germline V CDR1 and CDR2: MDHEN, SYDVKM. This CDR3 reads CASNRAAYEQYF. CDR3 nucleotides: TGTGCCAGCAACAGGGCCGCCTACGAGCAGTACTTC.

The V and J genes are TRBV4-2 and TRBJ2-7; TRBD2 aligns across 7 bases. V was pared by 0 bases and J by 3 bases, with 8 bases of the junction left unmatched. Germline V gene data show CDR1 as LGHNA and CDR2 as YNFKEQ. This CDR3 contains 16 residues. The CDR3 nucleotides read TGTGCCAGCAGCCAAGACGCCGAGACTAGCTTCTACGAGCAGTACTTC. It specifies CASSQDAETSFYEQYF.

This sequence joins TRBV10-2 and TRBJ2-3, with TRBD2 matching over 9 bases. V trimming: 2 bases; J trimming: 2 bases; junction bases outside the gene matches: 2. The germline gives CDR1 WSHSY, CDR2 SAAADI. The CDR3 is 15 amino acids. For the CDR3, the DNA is TGCGCCAGCAGTGAGGCGGGGGGGGACACAGATACGCAGTATTTT. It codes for CASSEAGGDTDTQYF.

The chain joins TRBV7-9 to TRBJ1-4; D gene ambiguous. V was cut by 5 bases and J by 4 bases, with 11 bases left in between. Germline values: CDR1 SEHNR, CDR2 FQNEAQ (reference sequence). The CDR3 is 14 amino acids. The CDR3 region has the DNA TGTGCCAGCAGCCGAGGTCAGCGTAATGAAAAACTGTTTTTT. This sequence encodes CASSRGQRNEKLFF.

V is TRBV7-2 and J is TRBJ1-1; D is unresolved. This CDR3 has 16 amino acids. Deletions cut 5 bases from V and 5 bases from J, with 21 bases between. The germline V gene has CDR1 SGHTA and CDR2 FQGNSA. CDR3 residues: CASSPGRMAGWTEAFF. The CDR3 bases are TGTGCCAGCAGCCCAGGACGGATGGCTGGATGGACTGAAGCTTTCTTT.

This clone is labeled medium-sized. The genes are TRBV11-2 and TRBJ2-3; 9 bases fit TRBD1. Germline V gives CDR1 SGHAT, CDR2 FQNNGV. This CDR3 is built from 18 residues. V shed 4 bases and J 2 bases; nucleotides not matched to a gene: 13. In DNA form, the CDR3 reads TGTGCCAGCAGCTCGCTTACCGGGACAGGGAGGGCCACAGATACGCAGTATTTT. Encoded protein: CASSSLTGTGRATDTQYF.

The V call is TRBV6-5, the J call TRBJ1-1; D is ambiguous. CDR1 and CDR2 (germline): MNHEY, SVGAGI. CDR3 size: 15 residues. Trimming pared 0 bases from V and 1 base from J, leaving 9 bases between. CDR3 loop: CASSYSAAWNTEAFF. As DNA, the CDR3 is TGTGCCAGCAGTTACTCGGCGGCCTGGAACACTGAAGCTTTCTTT.

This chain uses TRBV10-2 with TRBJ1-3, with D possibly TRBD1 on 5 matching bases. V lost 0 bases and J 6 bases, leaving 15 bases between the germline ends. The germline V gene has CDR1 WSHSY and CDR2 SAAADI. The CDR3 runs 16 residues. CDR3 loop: CASSESRRGAENTIYF. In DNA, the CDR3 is TGCGCCAGCAGTGAGTCGAGGAGGGGCGCAGAAAACACCATATATTTT.

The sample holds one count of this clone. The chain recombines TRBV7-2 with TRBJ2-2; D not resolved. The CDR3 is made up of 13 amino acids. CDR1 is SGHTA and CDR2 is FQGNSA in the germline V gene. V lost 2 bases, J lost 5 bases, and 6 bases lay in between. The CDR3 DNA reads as TGTGCCAGCAGCTTAAGGGTAACCGGGGAGCTGTTTTTT. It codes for CASSLRVTGELFF.

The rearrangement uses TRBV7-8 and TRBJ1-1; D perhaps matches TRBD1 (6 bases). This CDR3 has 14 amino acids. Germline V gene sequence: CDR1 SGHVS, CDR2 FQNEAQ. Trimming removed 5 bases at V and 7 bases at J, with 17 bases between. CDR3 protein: CASSGLGGQFEAFF. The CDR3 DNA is TGTGCCAGCAGCGGCCTTGGGGGGCAGTTTGAAGCTTTCTTT.

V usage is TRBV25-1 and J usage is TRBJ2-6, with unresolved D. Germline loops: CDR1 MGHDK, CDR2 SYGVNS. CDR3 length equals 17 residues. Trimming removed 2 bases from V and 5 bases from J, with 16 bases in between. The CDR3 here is CASSEPRRPGRANVLTF. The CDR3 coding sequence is TGTGCCAGCAGTGAACCTCGCCGTCCCGGTCGGGCCAACGTCCTGACTTTC.

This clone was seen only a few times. The CDR3 here is CASSSRGTGATEAFF. DNA of the CDR3: TGTGCCAGCAGCTCACGGGGGACAGGGGCCACTGAAGCTTTCTTT. The chain joins TRBV11-3 to TRBJ1-1; TRBD1 aligns across 10 bases. This CDR3 region has 15 residues. The junction had 6 bases not matched to a gene; V was cut back by 4 bases and J by 4 bases. CDR1 SGHNT and CDR2 YENEEA come from the germline V gene.

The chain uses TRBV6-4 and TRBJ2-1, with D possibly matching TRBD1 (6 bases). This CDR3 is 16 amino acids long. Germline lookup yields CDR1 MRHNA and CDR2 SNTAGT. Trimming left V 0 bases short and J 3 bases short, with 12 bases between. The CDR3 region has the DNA TGTGCCAGCAGTGACTCAGCCACACAGGGCTACAATGAGCAGTTCTTC. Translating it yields CASSDSATQGYNEQFF.

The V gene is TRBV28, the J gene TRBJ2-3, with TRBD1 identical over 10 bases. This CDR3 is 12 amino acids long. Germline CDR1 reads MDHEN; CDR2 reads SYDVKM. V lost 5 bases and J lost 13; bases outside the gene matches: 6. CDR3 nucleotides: TGTGCCAGCAGTCAGATGGGGACAGGGGAGTATTTT. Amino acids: CASSQMGTGEYF.

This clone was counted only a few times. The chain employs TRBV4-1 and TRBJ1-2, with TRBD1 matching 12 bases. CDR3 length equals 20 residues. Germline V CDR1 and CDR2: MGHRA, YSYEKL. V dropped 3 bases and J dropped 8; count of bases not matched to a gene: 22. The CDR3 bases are TGCGCCAGCAGCCACCAATTCCACCCCGGGACAGGGGGCGCATCAGAGGGCTACACCTTC. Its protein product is CASSHQFHPGTGGASEGYTF.

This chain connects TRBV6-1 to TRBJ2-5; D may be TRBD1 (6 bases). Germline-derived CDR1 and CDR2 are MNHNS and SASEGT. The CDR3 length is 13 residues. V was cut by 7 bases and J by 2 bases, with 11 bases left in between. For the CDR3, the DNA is TGTGCCAGCACCATGGACAGACAAGAGACCCAGTACTTC. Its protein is CASTMDRQETQYF.

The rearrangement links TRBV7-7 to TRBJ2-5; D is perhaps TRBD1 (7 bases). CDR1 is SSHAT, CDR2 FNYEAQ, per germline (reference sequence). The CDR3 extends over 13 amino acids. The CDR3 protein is CASAGQTQETQYF. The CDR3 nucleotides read TGTGCTAGCGCGGGACAGACACAAGAGACCCAGTACTTC.

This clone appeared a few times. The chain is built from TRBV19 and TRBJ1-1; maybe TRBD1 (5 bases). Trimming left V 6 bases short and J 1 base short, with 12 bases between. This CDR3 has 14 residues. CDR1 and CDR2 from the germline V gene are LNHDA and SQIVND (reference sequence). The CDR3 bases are TGTGCCAGTAGCTCCTGGACAACGAACACTGAAGCTTTCTTT. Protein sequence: CASSSWTTNTEAFF.

In DNA form, the CDR3 reads TGTGCCAGCTCACCCCCGACAGGGGCCGAAGCTTTCTTT. Residues: CASSPPTGAEAFF. The genes are TRBV18 and TRBJ1-1, with 8 bases lining up with TRBD1. The CDR3 length is 13 residues. The germline gives CDR1 KGHSH, CDR2 LQKENI. After removal of 3 bases from V and 8 bases from J, the junction contained 5 bases not matched to a gene.

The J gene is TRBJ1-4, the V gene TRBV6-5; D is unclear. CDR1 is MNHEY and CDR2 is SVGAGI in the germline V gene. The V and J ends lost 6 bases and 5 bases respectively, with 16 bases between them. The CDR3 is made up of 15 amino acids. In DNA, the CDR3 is TGTGCCAGCAGGGAGGACCGAGGCGAGAATGAAAAACTGTTTTTT. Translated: CASREDRGENEKLFF.